These T cell receptor beta chains were read from a single sample in a study of early T cells in non-severe SARS-CoV-2 infection. TCRdb reprocessed the 5' RACE reads with MiXCR, giving one entry per CDR3 protein. The sample yields roughly 51,000 distinct CDR3 sequences, around 6.5% seen once. The source was whole blood, collected at baseline. The receptors shown here come from an adult who was a healthcare worker with PCR-confirmed SARS-CoV-2 infection or an uninfected control (not recorded which). Each CDR3 is given with its conserved first and last residue. D genes are given only for firm matches. The size field is filled for only some rows; it gives once, few, many or a size class.

V gene,J gene,CDR3 length,D gene,clone size,CDR3 protein,CDR3 DNA
TRBV6-5,TRBJ2-3,15,TRBD1,many,CASANGQGAKNTQYF,TGTGCCAGCGCAAACGGGCAGGGGGCCAAGAATACGCAGTATTTT
TRBV20-1,TRBJ2-5,17,TRBD2,.,CSASREERGRYQETQYF,TGCAGTGCTAGCAGGGAGGAGCGGGGGCGGTACCAAGAGACCCAGTACTTC
TRBV7-2,TRBJ2-6,15,.,many,CASSRTGPGANVLTF,TGTGCCAGCAGCCGCACGGGGCCTGGGGCCAACGTCCTGACTTTC
TRBV14,TRBJ2-7,12,TRBD2,.,CASSRTSGTQYF,TGTGCCAGCAGCCGGACTAGCGGGACGCAGTACTTC
TRBV14,TRBJ1-6,15,.,many,CASSYTGLDNSPLHF,TGTGCCAGCAGCTACACAGGCCTAGATAATTCACCCCTCCACTTT
TRBV20-1,TRBJ2-2,14,TRBD1,many,CSTLHRGNTGELFF,TGCAGTACGCTTCACAGGGGGAACACCGGGGAGCTGTTTTTT
TRBV29-1,TRBJ1-1,12,.,many,CSVSDGNTEAFF,TGCAGCGTTTCCGATGGAAACACTGAAGCTTTCTTT
TRBV6-2/TRBV6-3,TRBJ2-2,15,TRBD1,.,CASRTGTGFTGELFF,TGTGCCAGCAGAACCGGGACAGGGTTCACCGGGGAGCTGTTTTTT
TRBV20-1,TRBJ1-1,16,.,few,CSARDLREGMNTEAFF,TGCAGTGCTAGAGATTTGAGGGAGGGGATGAACACTGAAGCTTTCTTT
TRBV12-3/TRBV12-4,TRBJ2-3,17,TRBD2,many,CASSSQPGGGGTDTQYF,TGTGCCAGCAGTAGCCAGCCGGGGGGGGGCGGCACAGATACGCAGTATTTT
TRBV20-1,TRBJ2-1,14,.,.,CSAPRHSSYNEQFF,TGCAGTGCTCCAAGGCACTCCTCGTACAATGAGCAGTTCTTC
TRBV5-6,TRBJ2-3,14,.,few,CASSLTRYTDTQYF,TGTGCCAGCAGCTTGACGAGGTACACAGATACGCAGTATTTT
TRBV30,TRBJ1-2,14,.,few,CAWREQNYNYGYTF,TGTGCCTGGCGGGAACAAAACTACAACTATGGCTACACCTTC
TRBV20-1,TRBJ2-3,17,TRBD2,few,CSARDLIRGGRADTQYF,TGCAGTGCTAGAGATCTCATACGGGGAGGGAGGGCAGATACGCAGTATTTT
TRBV12-3/TRBV12-4,TRBJ2-5,15,TRBD1,many,CASSSQTGPSSAQYF,TGTGCCAGCAGTTCTCAGACAGGGCCCTCATCGGCCCAGTACTTC
TRBV25-1,TRBJ2-1,21,TRBD1,many,CASGRADRDSPRWGSYNEQFF,TGTGCCAGCGGTCGGGCGGACAGGGACAGTCCACGTTGGGGTTCATACAATGAGCAGTTCTTC
TRBV25-1,TRBJ1-2,16,.,many,CASSESTVLENYGYTF,TGTGCCAGCAGTGAGTCGACGGTTTTGGAGAACTATGGCTACACCTTC
TRBV5-1,TRBJ2-2,14,.,.,CASSLAPNTGELFF,TGCGCCAGCAGCTTGGCCCCGAACACCGGGGAGCTGTTTTTT
TRBV4-2,TRBJ2-1,17,TRBD2,many,CASSQRRAGVTYNEQFF,TGTGCCAGCAGCCAGAGACGAGCGGGGGTGACCTACAATGAGCAGTTCTTC
TRBV12-3/TRBV12-4,TRBJ2-7,14,.,many,CASSPFRANYEQYF,TGTGCCAGCAGTCCCTTCAGGGCGAACTACGAGCAGTACTTC
TRBV12-5,TRBJ1-1,14,.,.,CASSGEGGLTEAFF,TGTGCTAGTTCTGGGGAAGGAGGCCTGACTGAAGCTTTCTTT
TRBV7-2,TRBJ1-1,15,.,many,CASSLDGDEYTEAFF,TGTGCCAGCAGCTTAGATGGGGATGAGTACACTGAAGCTTTCTTT
TRBV20-1,TRBJ2-6,15,.,many,CSARREGSGANVLTF,TGCAGTGCTAGAAGAGAGGGCTCTGGGGCCAACGTCCTGACTTTC
TRBV6-2/TRBV6-3,TRBJ1-3,14,.,many,CASSYHSSGNTIYF,TGTGCCAGCAGTTACCACAGCTCTGGAAACACCATATATTTT
TRBV7-2,TRBJ2-1,14,TRBD1,many,CASSARTGRNEQFF,TGTGCCAGCAGCGCCCGGACAGGGAGGAATGAGCAGTTCTTC
TRBV7-2,TRBJ2-2,15,.,many,CASSLVSRGTGELFF,TGTGCCAGCAGCTTAGTTTCCAGGGGCACCGGGGAGCTGTTTTTT
TRBV12-3/TRBV12-4,TRBJ2-2,13,.,many,CASSLSPPGELFF,TGTGCCAGCAGTTTATCGCCCCCCGGGGAGCTGTTTTTT
TRBV9,TRBJ2-1,8,.,many,CATREQFF,TGTGCCACCCGTGAGCAGTTCTTC
TRBV11-2,TRBJ1-1,15,.,many,CASRRGAHGNTEAFF,TGTGCCAGCAGACGGGGCGCCCACGGGAACACTGAAGCTTTCTTT
TRBV11-2,TRBJ2-5,12,.,.,CASSLDRQTQYF,TGTGCCAGCAGCTTAGATAGACAGACCCAGTACTTC
TRBV5-1,TRBJ1-3,15,.,many,CASSWDTISGNTIYF,TGCGCCAGCAGCTGGGACACCATCTCTGGAAACACCATATATTTT
TRBV30,TRBJ1-1,14,TRBD1,many,CAWSKGQGSWEAFF,TGTGCCTGGAGTAAGGGACAGGGCAGTTGGGAAGCTTTCTTT
TRBV19,TRBJ2-4,13,TRBD1,.,CASSDDRGNIQYF,TGTGCCAGTAGCGATGACAGGGGAAACATTCAGTACTTC
TRBV6-2/TRBV6-3,TRBJ2-7,11,.,many,CASTTGLEQYF,TGTGCCAGCACGACGGGGCTCGAGCAGTACTTC
TRBV5-1,TRBJ1-1,15,.,.,CASSLAGTSGARAFF,TGCGCCAGCAGCTTGGCCGGTACGTCGGGGGCGCGAGCTTTCTTT
TRBV3-1,TRBJ1-5,16,TRBD1,many,CASSQTGTVSNQPQHF,TGTGCCAGCAGCCAGACCGGGACAGTTAGCAATCAGCCCCAGCATTTT
TRBV5-1,TRBJ2-5,17,TRBD1,many,CASSWASGTGFGETQYF,TGCGCCAGCAGCTGGGCCTCCGGGACAGGGTTTGGAGAGACCCAGTACTTC
TRBV19,TRBJ2-2,15,TRBD1,few,CASGGQGVNTGELFF,TGTGCCAGTGGGGGACAGGGGGTAAACACCGGGGAGCTGTTTTTT
TRBV28,TRBJ1-1,16,.,many,CASSSPWAQMNTEAFF,TGTGCCAGCAGCTCCCCCTGGGCACAAATGAACACTGAAGCTTTCTTT
TRBV6-2/TRBV6-3,TRBJ1-6,14,.,many,CASSLVGEDSPLHF,TGTGCCAGCTCTCTTGTGGGTGAGGATTCACCCCTCCACTTT
TRBV7-6,TRBJ2-3,17,TRBD2,.,CASSSSLAGPFTDTQYF,TGTGCCAGCAGCTCCTCACTAGCGGGGCCGTTCACAGATACGCAGTATTTT
TRBV4-3,TRBJ1-2,13,.,many,CASSREGGDGYTF,TGCGCCAGCAGCCGCGAGGGCGGGGACGGCTACACCTTC
TRBV6-6,TRBJ1-5,13,TRBD1,many,CASSWDRPPPQHF,TGTGCCAGCAGCTGGGACAGGCCACCGCCCCAGCATTTT
TRBV7-9,TRBJ2-3,13,.,.,CASSRPPTGTQYF,TGTGCCAGCAGCAGACCCCCTACGGGTACGCAGTATTTT
TRBV6-6,TRBJ2-1,13,.,many,CASKERVGDEQFF,TGTGCCAGCAAGGAAAGGGTCGGGGATGAGCAGTTCTTC
TRBV4-2,TRBJ2-7,12,.,many,CASSQGGYEQYF,TGTGCCAGCAGCCAGGGGGGCTACGAGCAGTACTTC
TRBV6-5,TRBJ1-5,13,.,.,CASRVGSNQPQHF,TGTGCCAGCAGAGTAGGGAGCAATCAGCCCCAGCATTTT
TRBV12-3/TRBV12-4,TRBJ2-7,14,.,many,CASSPLVVPYEQYF,TGTGCCAGCAGCCCACTAGTTGTGCCCTACGAGCAGTACTTC
TRBV7-9,TRBJ2-5,16,TRBD1,few,CASSQLSGTGSETQYF,TGTGCCAGCAGCCAGCTATCCGGGACAGGGTCAGAGACCCAGTACTTC